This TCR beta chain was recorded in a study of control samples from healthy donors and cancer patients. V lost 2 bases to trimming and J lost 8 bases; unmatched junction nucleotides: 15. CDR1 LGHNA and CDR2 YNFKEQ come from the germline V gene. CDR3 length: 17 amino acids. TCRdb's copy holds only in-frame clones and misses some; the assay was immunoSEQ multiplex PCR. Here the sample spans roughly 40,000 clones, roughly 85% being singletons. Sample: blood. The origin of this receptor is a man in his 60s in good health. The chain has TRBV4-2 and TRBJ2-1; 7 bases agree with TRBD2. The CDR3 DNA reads TGTGCCAGCAGCCAATGGGGGAACGGGGGAGGGTCATATGAGCAGTTCTTC. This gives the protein CASSQWGNGGGSYEQFF.